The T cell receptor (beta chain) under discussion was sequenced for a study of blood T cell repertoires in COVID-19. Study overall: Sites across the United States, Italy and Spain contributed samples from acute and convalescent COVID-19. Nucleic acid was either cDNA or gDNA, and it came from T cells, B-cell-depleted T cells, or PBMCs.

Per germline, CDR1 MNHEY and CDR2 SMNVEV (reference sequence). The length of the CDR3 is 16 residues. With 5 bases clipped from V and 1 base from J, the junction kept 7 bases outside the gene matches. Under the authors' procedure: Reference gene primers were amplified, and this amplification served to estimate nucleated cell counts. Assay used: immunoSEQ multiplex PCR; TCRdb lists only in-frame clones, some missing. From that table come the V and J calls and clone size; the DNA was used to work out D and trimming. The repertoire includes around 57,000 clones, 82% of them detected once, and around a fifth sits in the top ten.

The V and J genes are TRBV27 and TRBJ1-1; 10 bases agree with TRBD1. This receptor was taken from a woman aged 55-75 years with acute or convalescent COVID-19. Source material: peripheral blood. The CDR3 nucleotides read TGTGCCAGCAGTACCGGACAGGGGGTATCGAACACTGAAGCTTTCTTT. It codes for CASSTGQGVSNTEAFF.